This T cell receptor beta chain stems from a study of response to subunit inactivated influenza vaccine. MiXCR, applied by TCRdb to the RT-PCR reads, yields one record per CDR3 protein. Among hundreds of thousands of distinct CDR3 sequences, roughly 10% were seen once, and the ten largest hold 10%. This clonotype was recorded a few times. The sample consisted of PBMCs from blood, taken on the day of vaccination. The receptor comes from a man aged 50 or older who received an inactivated influenza vaccine.

Here the CDR3 reads CASSPGWASNEQFF. The CDR3 nucleotides are TGTGCCAGCAGCCCTGGGTGGGCCTCCAATGAGCAGTTCTTC. J is TRBJ2-1 and V is TRBV3-1; D is ambiguous. V lost 4 bases, J lost 6 bases, and 13 bases lay in between. The germline V gene has CDR1 LGHDT and CDR2 YNNKEL (reference sequence). The CDR3 spans 14 residues.